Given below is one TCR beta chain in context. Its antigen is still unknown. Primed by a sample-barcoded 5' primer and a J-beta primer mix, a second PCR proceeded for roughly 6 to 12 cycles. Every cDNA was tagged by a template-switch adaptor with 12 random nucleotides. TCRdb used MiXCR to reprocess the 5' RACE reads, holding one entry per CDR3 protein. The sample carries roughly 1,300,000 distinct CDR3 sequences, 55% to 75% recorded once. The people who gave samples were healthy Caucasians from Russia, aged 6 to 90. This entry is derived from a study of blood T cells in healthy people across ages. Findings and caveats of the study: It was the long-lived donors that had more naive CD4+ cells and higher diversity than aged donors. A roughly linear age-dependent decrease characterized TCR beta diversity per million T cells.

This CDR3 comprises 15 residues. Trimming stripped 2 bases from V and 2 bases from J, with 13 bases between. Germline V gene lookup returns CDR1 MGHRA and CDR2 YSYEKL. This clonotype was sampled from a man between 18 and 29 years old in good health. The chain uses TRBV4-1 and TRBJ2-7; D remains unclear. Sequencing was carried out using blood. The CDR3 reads CASSQRITVTYEQYF. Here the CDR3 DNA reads TGCGCCAGCAGCCAAAGGATCACTGTTACCTACGAGCAGTACTTC.